This TCR beta chain was found in a study of cytomegalovirus exposure and HLA in healthy donors. Overall study results and limits: V segments that were indistinguishable, TRBV6-2 and TRBV6-3 among them, were omitted from analysis. Sequencing likely produced, as an artifact, a cluster of highly shared sequence variants.

Worth noting for this clone: Its antigen remains unknown.

The PCR contained 60 Vbeta and 13 Jbeta primers. Measured with immunoSEQ multiplex PCR; TCRdb has only the in-frame clones, and not every one. This table has 100,000 to 150,000 clones, approximately 70% appearing once. Germline CDR1 is SGHRS and CDR2 is YFSETQ. Trimming took off 2 bases at V and 3 bases at J, with 11 bases between the two ends. CDR3 size: 14 residues. V and J are TRBV5-1 and TRBJ1-2; no firm D call. The sample was PBMCs. This receptor was obtained from a man in his sixties in good health and CMV-seropositive. CDR3 nucleotide sequence: TGCGCCAGCAGCTTAAGTGTAGCGGACTATGGCTACACCTTC. Translation: CASSLSVADYGYTF.